This TCR beta chain was profiled in a study of Tregs in tolerant kidney transplant recipients. Study in general: Sorting of CD4+CD25+CD127- cells followed approximately three-day belatacept mixed lymphocyte reactions, sometimes with roughly 5-day graft donor restimulation. Antibodies separated recipient from donor cells. Notes on the study in general: Few patients were studied, so findings need validation in larger groups. Activated donor B cell expansion appeared to reveal the most relevant donor-specific TCRbeta repertoire.

V was cut by 4 bases and J by 8 bases, with 24 bases left in between. This CDR3 has 17 amino acids. Germline values: CDR1 SEHNR, CDR2 FQNEAQ (reference sequence). TCRdb's table, derived via immunoSEQ multiplex PCR, lists solely in-frame clones and lacks some. The repertoire holds about 2,800 clones, with approximately 40% as singletons. This clone was picked up a small number of times. Antigen specificity is unknown. The sequenced material came from Tregs from blood cultured with allogeneic cells. The clonotype originates from a human donor in good health. The chain recombines TRBV7-9 with TRBJ1-3; TRBD1 might be the D (5 bases). The CDR3 region is CASSSAQASLWMDTIYF. In DNA, the CDR3 is TGTGCCAGCAGCTCGGCACAGGCCTCCCTCTGGATGGACACCATATATTTT.